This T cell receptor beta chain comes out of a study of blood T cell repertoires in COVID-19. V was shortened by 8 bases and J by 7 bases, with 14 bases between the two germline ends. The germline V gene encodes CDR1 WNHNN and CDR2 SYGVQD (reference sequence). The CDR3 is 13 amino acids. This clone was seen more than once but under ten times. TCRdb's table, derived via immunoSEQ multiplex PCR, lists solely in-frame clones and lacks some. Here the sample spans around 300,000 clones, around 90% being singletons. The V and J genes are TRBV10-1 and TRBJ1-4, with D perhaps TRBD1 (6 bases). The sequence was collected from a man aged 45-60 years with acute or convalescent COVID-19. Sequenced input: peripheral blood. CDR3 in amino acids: CASSGQNGEKLFF. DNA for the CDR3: TGCGCCAGCTCCGGACAGAACGGTGAAAAACTGTTTTTT.